The clone carrying this T cell receptor beta chain was seen a few times. The antigen is undetermined. From around 0.4 ug of RNA, a library with molecular barcoded alpha/delta and beta/gamma adaptors was made. TCRdb fed the reads into MiXCR, producing one record per CDR3 protein. Among over 55,000 distinct CDR3 sequences listed, 11% to 15% were seen once. This entry comes from a study of read filtering for tumor transcriptome and immune sequencing. The overall study: After DNase treatment, RNA was made into whole-transcriptome libraries. Study results and limitations: Even smaller IR-seq throughput identified most shared clonotypes.

There are 16 residues in the CDR3. Germline lookup yields CDR1 SGHRS and CDR2 YFSETQ. Trimming took 6 bases from V and 8 from J; bases not matched to a gene: 16. The sequenced material came from a population of CD138-negative cells sorted from bone marrow. This receptor was taken from a donor at least 40 years old with multiple myeloma. This rearrangement joins TRBV5-1 to TRBJ2-1; TRBD1 matches at 8 bases. CDR3 sequence: CASTDEGQGPGYEQFF. The DNA for the CDR3 is TGCGCCAGCACCGACGAAGGACAGGGTCCAGGCTATGAGCAGTTCTTC.